Reported below is one TCR beta chain. Its specificity is not known. Germline-derived CDR1 and CDR2 are MNHNS and SASEGT. This CDR3 has 15 amino acids. Trimming removed 0 bases from V and 4 bases from J, with 12 bases in between. A single record per CDR3 protein comes from TCRdb applying MiXCR to the reads. The table includes 800,000 to 950,000 distinct CDR3 sequences, about 31% detected once. The data are from a study of T cell repertoires in cytomegalovirus infection. The overall study: Newly reported HLA-C-restricted and thoroughly characterized HLA-B-restricted CMV epitopes were employed. The public TCR beta signatures pointed to both CMV infection and matching HLA type. Overall study findings and caveats: Dominating the ex vivo response were TCR beta clonotypes that were CMV-specific and HLA-C-restricted.

The genes are TRBV6-1 and TRBJ1-2; D is unresolved. The sequencing here drew on cultured CD8+ T cells from PBMCs, taken from culture after CMV antigen stimulation. This sequence originates from a human donor in good health (CMV status not recorded). Some clones in this sample may be carry-over from other donors' samples. The CDR3 reads CASSEAGRGIYGYTF. The CDR3, as DNA: TGTGCCAGCAGTGAAGCGGGCAGAGGAATCTATGGCTACACCTTC.